This T cell receptor (beta chain) was sequenced for a study of post-analysis software for immune sequencing data. Points from the study as a whole: Same-batch samples co-clustered strongly by F measure. A significant reduction in normalized Chao1 diversity was observed in multiple sclerosis patients versus controls. Roughly five TRBV segments appeared more often in patients than in controls, and TRBV5-6, TRBV5-1 and TRBV20-1 were among these.

On this clonotype itself: What it recognizes is unknown.

Sequencing libraries made from TCR beta cDNA carried unique molecular identifiers. TCRdb reprocessed the PCR reads with MiXCR, giving one entry per CDR3 protein. This table has about 540,000 distinct CDR3 sequences, 34% appearing once. Per the germline V gene, CDR1 is SGHRS and CDR2 is YFSETQ. Trimming took 0 bases from V and 7 from J; bases not matched to a gene: 5. The CDR3 has 14 residues. The receptor was isolated from a girl younger than 18 with multiple sclerosis. J is TRBJ1-2 and V is TRBV5-1, with 8 bases that match TRBD1. Sequenced input: blood. This CDR3 is CASSLGTGLGGYTF. The CDR3 DNA is TGCGCCAGCAGCTTGGGGACAGGGCTTGGTGGCTACACCTTC.